This T cell receptor (beta chain) was identified during a study of graft-versus-host responses after intestinal transplantation. J lost 3 bases, V lost 8 bases, and 7 bases had no gene match. The CDR3 runs to 14 residues. Germline assignment: CDR1 MNHEY and CDR2 SVGAGI. Clones were read by immunoSEQ multiplex PCR, and TCRdb kept only the in-frame ones, dropping some. The sample has 89,000 or so clones; approximately 80% are singletons. To note about this clone: The antigen is not known.

The origin of this receptor is a human donor who received an intestinal transplant. This chain connects TRBV6-5 to TRBJ2-3; 8 nucleotides agree with TRBD2. The material was unstimulated CD4+ T cells sorted from spleen or lymph node cells, obtained before intestinal transplant. The CDR3 region has the DNA TGTGCCAGCTCGGGGGGGGGTAGGACAGATACGCAGTATTTT. Amino acid sequence: CASSGGGRTDTQYF.